One and the same sample provided the 15 T cell receptor beta chains below, sequenced in a study of somatic mutations in cytotoxic T cells in rheumatoid arthritis. Sequencing was performed with immunoSEQ multiplex PCR; in TCRdb, only in-frame clones are kept and a portion is missing. Of tens of thousands of clones in the sample, around 87% are singletons; the top ten hold less than 9.5%. The specimen was CD8+ T cells sorted from blood. Receptor source: an adult with rheumatoid arthritis.

This clone was counted once. The V and J genes are TRBV9 and TRBJ1-2; D is undetermined. V was cut by 0 bases and J by 6 bases, with 9 bases left in between. Germline V gene lookup returns CDR1 SGDLS and CDR2 YYNGEE. The CDR3 contains 13 residues. The CDR3 DNA reads TGTGCCAGCAGCGTAGGTGGTCCGGATGGCTACACCTTC. It translates to CASSVGGPDGYTF.

The chain combines TRBV28 with TRBJ2-3; the match to TRBD2 covers 7 bases. The CDR3 runs to 14 residues. CDR1 is MDHEN and CDR2 is SYDVKM in the germline V gene. With 4 bases clipped from V and 4 bases from J, the junction kept 5 bases outside the gene matches. Written as DNA, the CDR3 is TGTGCCAGCAGTTATCGACTAGCTCCAGATACGCAGTATTTT. Translating it yields CASSYRLAPDTQYF.

The CDR3 region is CASSQPGTAFMNTEAFF. For the CDR3, the DNA is TGCGCCAGCAGCCAGCCCGGGACAGCTTTTATGAACACTGAAGCTTTCTTT. The chain combines TRBV4-1 with TRBJ1-1, with 7 bases lining up with TRBD1. Trimming cost V 3 bases and J 0 bases; bases outside gene matches: 10. CDR3 length: 17 amino acids. Germline V gene data show CDR1 as MGHRA and CDR2 as YSYEKL.

The chain combines TRBV6-5 with TRBJ1-2; 8 bases match TRBD1. CDR1 is MNHEY, CDR2 SVGAGI, per germline. There are 14 residues in the CDR3. The ends lost 2 bases at V and 6 bases at J; junction bases unmatched: 5. In nucleotides, the CDR3 is TGTGCCAGCAGTTACCAAGACAGGGGCAATGGCTACACCTTC. It yields the protein CASSYQDRGNGYTF.

This clone has a handful of counts. V and J are TRBV5-1 and TRBJ1-1; 12 positions agree with TRBD1. V dropped 4 bases and J dropped 5; count of bases not matched to a gene: 9. There are 16 residues in the CDR3. Looked up from germline, CDR1 is SGHRS and CDR2 is YFSETQ. The CDR3 DNA is TGCGCCAGCAGCCCGGGGGACAGGGGGCTAGGAACTGAAGCTTTCTTT. Translated: CASSPGDRGLGTEAFF.

This chain joins TRBV15 and TRBJ2-1; D is possibly TRBD2 (5 bases). Looked up from germline, CDR1 is LNHNV and CDR2 is YYDKDF (reference sequence). This CDR3 has 16 residues. V was shortened by 7 bases and J by 0 bases, with 16 bases between the two germline ends. The CDR3 nucleotides are TGTGCCACCAAAAAAGGGAGCGCTAGCTCCTACAATGAGCAGTTCTTC. It encodes CATKKGSASSYNEQFF.

Only one count was recorded for this clone. V gene TRBV4-2 combines with J gene TRBJ2-5; TRBD2 agrees at 11 bases. Trimming took 0 bases from V and 5 from J; bases not matched to a gene: 14. CDR1 and CDR2 (germline): LGHNA, YNFKEQ. The CDR3 is 19 residues long. This CDR3 is CASSQDIPGLAGYRETQYF. In DNA, the CDR3 is TGTGCCAGCAGCCAAGATATACCTGGACTAGCGGGCTACAGGGAGACCCAGTACTTC.

V and J are TRBV5-4 and TRBJ2-1, with 7 positions matching TRBD2. The V gene end was trimmed by 7 bases and the J gene end by 8 bases; junction bases not matched to a gene: 6. This CDR3 has 12 residues. Germline CDR1 SGHNT, CDR2 YYREEE (reference sequence). CDR3 coding DNA: TGTGCCAGCCTGGGACTACGGGATGAGCAGTTCTTC. Encoded protein: CASLGLRDEQFF.

This chain links TRBV9 with TRBJ1-2, with D tentatively TRBD1 (6 bases). CDR3 length equals 16 residues. CDR1 is SGDLS, CDR2 YYNGEE, per germline. The V end lost 3 bases, the J end lost 0 bases, and 15 bases lay between the germline ends. This CDR3 reads CASSAGGQPANYGYTF. CDR3 nucleotides: TGTGCCAGCAGCGCCGGAGGACAGCCGGCTAACTATGGCTACACCTTC. Supplemented by reference TRBV9 and TRBJ1-2, the full variable domain reads DSGVTQTPKHLITATGQRVTLRCSPRSGDLSVYWYQQSLDQGLQFLIQYYNGEERAKGNILERFSAQQFPDLHSELNLSSLELGDSALYFCASSAGGQPANYGYTFGSGTRLTVV.

This chain joins TRBV7-8 and TRBJ1-4; 7 bases align to TRBD1. V gave up 4 bases and J gave up 3 bases; unmatched junction bases: 8. Per germline, CDR1 SGHVS and CDR2 FQNEAQ. CDR3 length: 16 residues. The CDR3 bases are TGTGCCAGCAGCTCTCCAGGGGGAGTCGCTAATGAAAAACTGTTTTTT. Protein product: CASSSPGGVANEKLFF.

The chain has TRBV10-3 and TRBJ1-2; 8 bases align to TRBD1. Germline V gene sequence: CDR1 ENHRY, CDR2 SYGVKD. This CDR3 is built from 15 residues. Losses at the gene ends were 3 bases for V and 8 bases for J; bases not matched to a gene: 11. CDR3 nucleotide sequence: TGTGCCATCAGTGACCCCCCGACAGGGGCCGGAGGCTACACCTTC. This gives the protein CAISDPPTGAGGYTF.

The chain couples TRBV4-2 to TRBJ1-1, with D unclear. Deletions cut 0 bases from V and 7 bases from J, with 9 bases between. Germline CDR1 and CDR2: LGHNA and YNFKEQ. The CDR3 contains 13 residues. The CDR3 bases are TGTGCCAGCAGCCAAGATGGCGGCGGTGAAGCTTTCTTT. Amino acids: CASSQDGGGEAFF.

This chain uses TRBV27 with TRBJ2-5; D is tentatively TRBD1 or TRBD2 (5 bases each). The germline V and J ends were trimmed by 1 base and 1 base, with 10 bases remaining between them. The CDR3 length is 15 residues. Germline CDR1 reads MNHEY; CDR2 reads SMNVEV (reference sequence). CDR3 region: CASSLFRGVQETQYF. The DNA for the CDR3 is TGTGCCAGCAGTTTATTCCGGGGCGTCCAAGAGACCCAGTACTTC.

V gene TRBV5-6 combines with J gene TRBJ1-5; D might be TRBD1 (5 bases). Per the germline V gene, CDR1 is SGHDT and CDR2 is YYEEEE. Between the trimmed V and J ends, which lost 4 bases and 6 bases, there was a span of 11 bases. This CDR3 is 13 amino acids long. CDR3 sequence (DNA): TGTGCCAGCAGCCCGGGACGTTTTCAGCCCCAGCATTTT. Amino acids: CASSPGRFQPQHF.

The chain combines TRBV30 with TRBJ1-1; D is perhaps TRBD1 (5 bases). CDR3 length: 14 amino acids. V lost 3 bases, J lost 3 bases, and 14 bases lay in between. The germline V gene has CDR1 GTSNPN and CDR2 SVGIG (reference sequence). CDR3 protein: CAWRDGARDTEAFF. CDR3 coding DNA: TGTGCCTGGAGGGACGGGGCCCGAGACACTGAAGCTTTCTTT.